This T cell receptor beta chain was identified in a study of blood T cell repertoires in COVID-19. Looking at the study overall: The United States, Italy and Spain provided the acute and convalescent COVID-19 samples.

This CDR3 spans 14 amino acids. The germline CDR1 and CDR2 sequences are SQVTM and ANQGSEA. Trimming pared 4 bases from V and 8 bases from J, leaving 20 bases between. Authors' methods: Estimation of nucleated cell counts relied on the amplification of reference gene primers. Sequencing used immunoSEQ multiplex PCR; TCRdb keeps in-frame clones, though not all of them. The DNA was the basis for D and trimming; V, J and clone size are from that table. Of around 250,000 clones detected, 84% appear once; the ten largest clones hold approximately 1.5%. This receptor was obtained from a woman in her thirties or forties who had recovered from COVID-19. The sequenced sample was peripheral blood. This rearrangement joins TRBV29-1 to TRBJ1-2; D gene unclear. The CDR3 nucleotides are TGCAGCGTTGGCACGTTAAACCCCCTAGTGGGCTACACCTTC. This gives the protein CSVGTLNPLVGYTF.